The T cell receptor (beta chain) described here comes from a study of blood T cell repertoires in COVID-19. About the research overall: The study drew acute and convalescent COVID-19 samples from the United States, Italy and Spain.

This CDR3 is built from 13 residues. The V gene lost 2 bases and the J gene lost 4 bases, with 8 bases spanning the gap. Germline loops: CDR1 LGHDT, CDR2 YNNKEL (reference sequence). Method: immunoSEQ multiplex PCR; TCRdb's copy keeps in-frame clones and lacks some. The data show over 150,000 clones, around three quarters seen once. The material sequenced was peripheral blood. The chain combines TRBV3-1 (or the pseudogene TRBV3-2) with TRBJ1-1, with D possibly TRBD1 on 5 matching bases. This TCR came from a man aged 60 to 69 with acute or convalescent COVID-19. The chain's CDR3 is CASSQQGSTEAFF. In DNA form, the CDR3 reads TGTGCCAGCAGCCAACAGGGTAGCACTGAAGCTTTCTTT.